What follows describes a single TCR beta chain. Its antigen is unknown. This entry belongs to a study of blood T cells in healthy people across ages. A second about 7 to 12 cycle PCR used barcoded and J-beta primers. The template-switch adaptor, which had 12 random nucleotides, put a tag on each cDNA molecule. Each CDR3 protein is one row after TCRdb ran MiXCR on the 5' RACE reads. The top ten hold under 20% of the sample, which has hundreds of thousands of distinct CDR3 sequences, about 42% seen once. Study-level findings and limits: While age rose, TCR beta diversity per million T cells dropped in a roughly linear way. Donor CMV status was unknown, possibly confounding expanded clonotype changes.

Germline V gene data show CDR1 as SGDLS and CDR2 as YYNGEE. This CDR3 comprises 16 residues. Trimming removed 4 bases at V and 2 bases at J, with 16 bases between. Sample: blood. This receptor was obtained from a man between 60 and 75 years old in good health. This chain joins TRBV9 and TRBJ2-1; D call uncertain. Here the CDR3 reads CASSLDTGGAYNEQFF. The CDR3 nucleotides are TGTGCCAGCAGCTTAGACACTGGCGGCGCCTACAATGAGCAGTTCTTC.